The rows below give T cell receptor beta chains drawn from one sample of a study of blood T cell repertoires in COVID-19. Here immunoSEQ multiplex PCR was the method, and the copy in TCRdb shows in-frame clones only, minus some. Of about 73,000 clones in the sample, around four fifths were seen once. Sequenced material: peripheral blood. The receptors derive from a woman in her sixties or seventies with acute or convalescent COVID-19. CDR3s include the opening cysteine and the closing phenylalanine or tryptophan. Each record gives: CDR3 protein, CDR3 DNA, D gene, V gene, J gene, clone size. The D gene is left open where the match is weak. The size field is filled for only some rows; it gives once, few, many or a size class.

cdr3_aa: CASSTTGGSYEQYF
cdr3_nt: TGTGCCAGCAGTACGACAGGGGGCTCCTACGAGCAGTACTTC
d_call: TRBD1
v_call: TRBV7-6
j_call: TRBJ2-7
clone_size: .

cdr3_aa: CASTPNGGRRNTEAFF
cdr3_nt: TGTGCCAGTACCCCGAACGGGGGGAGGCGGAACACTGAAGCTTTCTTT
d_call: .
v_call: TRBV19
j_call: TRBJ1-1
clone_size: .

cdr3_aa: CASSQPGTSGYGYTF
cdr3_nt: TGCGCCAGCAGCCAACCTGGAACCTCGGGCTATGGCTACACCTTC
d_call: .
v_call: TRBV4-1
j_call: TRBJ1-2
clone_size: .

cdr3_aa: CASSPRQGAVTEAFF
cdr3_nt: TGTGCCAGCAGCCCCAGACAGGGGGCTGTGACTGAAGCTTTCTTT
d_call: TRBD1
v_call: TRBV11-1
j_call: TRBJ1-1
clone_size: once

cdr3_aa: CAWSVSGSVKNTEAFF
cdr3_nt: TGTGCCTGGAGTGTATCGGGGTCAGTCAAGAACACTGAAGCTTTCTTT
d_call: .
v_call: TRBV30
j_call: TRBJ1-1
clone_size: .

cdr3_aa: CASHGQVNTEAFF
cdr3_nt: TGTGCCAGCCACGGACAGGTTAACACTGAAGCTTTCTTT
d_call: TRBD1
v_call: TRBV25-1
j_call: TRBJ1-1
clone_size: .

cdr3_aa: CASSQDLLAVTYNEQFF
cdr3_nt: TGCGCCAGCAGCCAAGATCTACTAGCGGTAACCTACAATGAGCAGTTCTTC
d_call: TRBD2
v_call: TRBV4-1
j_call: TRBJ2-1
clone_size: .

cdr3_aa: CASSLVAGGVYEQYF
cdr3_nt: TGTGCCAGCAGTTTAGTAGCGGGAGGGGTGTACGAGCAGTACTTC
d_call: TRBD2
v_call: TRBV28
j_call: TRBJ2-7
clone_size: .

cdr3_aa: CASSLVGTSRPETQYF
cdr3_nt: TGTGCCAGCAGTCTTGTCGGGACTTCCCGCCCAGAGACCCAGTACTTC
d_call: .
v_call: TRBV4-2
j_call: TRBJ2-5
clone_size: .

cdr3_aa: CASSALAGSTDTQYF
cdr3_nt: TGTGCCAGCAGTGCCCTAGCGGGATCCACAGATACGCAGTATTTT
d_call: TRBD2
v_call: TRBV2
j_call: TRBJ2-3
clone_size: few

cdr3_aa: CASTPGGGEKLFF
cdr3_nt: TGTGCCAGCACTCCGGGAGGAGGAGAAAAACTGTTTTTT
d_call: .
v_call: TRBV6-5
j_call: TRBJ1-4
clone_size: once

cdr3_aa: CASSFPSSNEQFF
cdr3_nt: TGCGCCAGCAGCTTCCCATCTAGCAATGAGCAGTTCTTC
d_call: .
v_call: TRBV5-1
j_call: TRBJ2-1
clone_size: .

cdr3_aa: CAWRGGTVGYEQYF
cdr3_nt: TGTGCCTGGAGAGGGGGGACAGTTGGGTACGAGCAGTACTTC
d_call: .
v_call: TRBV30
j_call: TRBJ2-7
clone_size: .

cdr3_aa: CASSLTGSSYEQYF
cdr3_nt: TGCGCCAGCAGCCTTACAGGTAGCTCCTACGAGCAGTACTTC
d_call: .
v_call: TRBV5-1
j_call: TRBJ2-7
clone_size: .

cdr3_aa: CASSRTRRGLGGYTF
cdr3_nt: TGTGCCAGCAGCCGGACTCGGAGAGGGTTAGGTGGCTACACCTTC
d_call: .
v_call: TRBV5-6
j_call: TRBJ1-2
clone_size: .

cdr3_aa: CASSGRTGGRGSTGELFF
cdr3_nt: TGTGCCAGCAGCGGACGGACAGGGGGCAGAGGGAGCACCGGGGAGCTGTTTTTT
d_call: TRBD1
v_call: TRBV5-4
j_call: TRBJ2-2
clone_size: .

cdr3_aa: CASGLGEREWAYNEQFF
cdr3_nt: TGTGCTAGTGGTTTGGGGGAGCGGGAGTGGGCTTACAATGAGCAGTTCTTC
d_call: TRBD2
v_call: TRBV12-5
j_call: TRBJ2-1
clone_size: .

cdr3_aa: CASSFGTGMNTEAFF
cdr3_nt: TGCGCCAGCAGCTTTGGGACAGGGATGAACACTGAAGCTTTCTTT
d_call: TRBD1
v_call: TRBV5-1
j_call: TRBJ1-1
clone_size: .

cdr3_aa: CASRRRDSTNYGYTF
cdr3_nt: TGTGCCAGCAGACGACGAGACTCAACTAACTATGGCTACACCTTC
d_call: .
v_call: TRBV28
j_call: TRBJ1-2
clone_size: .

cdr3_aa: CASSPRAGSSYNEQFF
cdr3_nt: TGTGCCAGCAGCCCCCGAGCGGGAAGCTCCTACAATGAGCAGTTCTTC
d_call: TRBD2
v_call: TRBV27
j_call: TRBJ2-1
clone_size: few

cdr3_aa: CASSSGQGTYEQYF
cdr3_nt: TGTGCCAGCAGCTCCGGACAGGGGACCTACGAGCAGTACTTC
d_call: TRBD1
v_call: TRBV7-2
j_call: TRBJ2-7
clone_size: .

cdr3_aa: CASSRQVNTEAFF
cdr3_nt: TGTGCCAGCAGCCGACAAGTGAACACTGAAGCTTTCTTT
d_call: .
v_call: TRBV11-3
j_call: TRBJ1-1
clone_size: .

cdr3_aa: CSVDAHPRPGTGRKTSTDTQYF
cdr3_nt: TGCAGCGTGGACGCTCACCCGAGACCCGGGACAGGGAGAAAAACTAGCACAGATACGCAGTATTTT
d_call: TRBD1
v_call: TRBV29-1
j_call: TRBJ2-3
clone_size: .

cdr3_aa: CASSLGGRANSEQYF
cdr3_nt: TGTGCCAGCAGCTTGGGCGGGAGGGCCAACAGCGAGCAGTACTTC
d_call: TRBD2
v_call: TRBV13
j_call: TRBJ2-7
clone_size: .

cdr3_aa: CASTIGGTGYNSPLHF
cdr3_nt: TGTGCCAGCACCATCGGGGGGACAGGGTATAATTCACCCCTCCACTTT
d_call: TRBD1
v_call: TRBV28
j_call: TRBJ1-6
clone_size: few

cdr3_aa: CASSISTGDGYTF
cdr3_nt: TGTGCCAGTAGTATAAGTACAGGGGACGGCTACACCTTC
d_call: TRBD1
v_call: TRBV19
j_call: TRBJ1-2
clone_size: .

cdr3_aa: CASSLGRGNHLSGELFF
cdr3_nt: TGCGCCAGCAGCTTGGGGCGGGGGAATCATCTGTCCGGGGAGCTGTTTTTT
d_call: TRBD2
v_call: TRBV5-1
j_call: TRBJ2-2
clone_size: .

cdr3_aa: CSVGTGNYGYTF
cdr3_nt: TGCAGCGTTGGGACAGGGAACTATGGCTACACCTTC
d_call: TRBD1
v_call: TRBV29-1
j_call: TRBJ1-2
clone_size: .

cdr3_aa: CAWRLQGREKLFF
cdr3_nt: TGTGCCTGGAGATTACAGGGACGTGAAAAACTGTTTTTT
d_call: .
v_call: TRBV30
j_call: TRBJ1-4
clone_size: .

cdr3_aa: CASSQEGAGGTDTQYF
cdr3_nt: TGCGCCAGCAGCCAAGAGGGGGCGGGGGGCACAGATACGCAGTATTTT
d_call: .
v_call: TRBV4-1
j_call: TRBJ2-3
clone_size: .

cdr3_aa: CASSQFQTGDQPQHF
cdr3_nt: TGTGCCAGCAGCCAATTCCAGACAGGGGATCAGCCCCAGCATTTT
d_call: TRBD1
v_call: TRBV4-2
j_call: TRBJ1-5
clone_size: .

cdr3_aa: CASSWVGQDQGPQHF
cdr3_nt: TGTGCCAGCAGCTGGGTAGGACAGGATCAAGGACCCCAGCATTTT
d_call: TRBD1
v_call: TRBV7-2
j_call: TRBJ1-5
clone_size: .

cdr3_aa: CASRKTGAANYGYTF
cdr3_nt: TGTGCCAGCAGGAAGACAGGGGCCGCAAACTATGGCTACACCTTC
d_call: TRBD1
v_call: TRBV3-1/TRBV3-2
j_call: TRBJ1-2
clone_size: .

cdr3_aa: CASSTRRGPGNTIYF
cdr3_nt: TGTGCCAGCAGCACCCGGCGGGGGCCTGGAAACACCATATATTTT
d_call: .
v_call: TRBV7-9
j_call: TRBJ1-3
clone_size: .

cdr3_aa: CASSLGQENEKLFF
cdr3_nt: TGCGCCAGCAGCTTGGGACAGGAGAATGAAAAACTGTTTTTT
d_call: .
v_call: TRBV5-1
j_call: TRBJ1-4
clone_size: .

cdr3_aa: CASSASASGGETNTGELFF
cdr3_nt: TGTGCCAGCAGCGCGTCGGCTAGCGGGGGAGAGACGAACACCGGGGAGCTGTTTTTT
d_call: TRBD2
v_call: TRBV9
j_call: TRBJ2-2
clone_size: once

cdr3_aa: CASSPTLNTEAFF
cdr3_nt: TGTGCCAGCTCCCCCACATTGAACACTGAAGCTTTCTTT
d_call: .
v_call: TRBV18
j_call: TRBJ1-1
clone_size: once

cdr3_aa: CASSIAGTADSPLHF
cdr3_nt: TGTGCCAGTAGTATAGCAGGGACAGCGGATTCACCCCTCCACTTT
d_call: TRBD1
v_call: TRBV19
j_call: TRBJ1-6
clone_size: .

cdr3_aa: CASSPPGQSFNEQFF
cdr3_nt: TGCGCCAGCAGCCCTCCGGGACAGTCGTTCAATGAGCAGTTCTTC
d_call: TRBD1
v_call: TRBV4-1
j_call: TRBJ2-1
clone_size: .

cdr3_aa: CASSLTPSNTGELFF
cdr3_nt: TGTGCCAGCAGCTTAACTCCTTCTAACACCGGGGAGCTGTTTTTT
d_call: .
v_call: TRBV7-2
j_call: TRBJ2-2
clone_size: .

cdr3_aa: CASSKQGGLGTEAFF
cdr3_nt: TGTGCCAGTAGTAAACAGGGGGGATTGGGCACTGAAGCTTTCTTT
d_call: TRBD1
v_call: TRBV19
j_call: TRBJ1-1
clone_size: few

cdr3_aa: CASSFQAPSYEQYF
cdr3_nt: TGCGCCAGCAGCTTCCAGGCGCCCTCCTACGAGCAGTACTTC
d_call: .
v_call: TRBV5-1
j_call: TRBJ2-7
clone_size: .

cdr3_aa: CAKKGPGQFYGANVLTF
cdr3_nt: TGTGCCAAAAAGGGGCCGGGACAGTTCTATGGGGCCAACGTCCTGACTTTC
d_call: TRBD1
v_call: TRBV28
j_call: TRBJ2-6
clone_size: .

cdr3_aa: CASSWGGDEKLFF
cdr3_nt: TGTGCCAGCAGTTGGGGAGGGGATGAAAAACTGTTTTTT
d_call: .
v_call: TRBV12-3/TRBV12-4
j_call: TRBJ1-4
clone_size: .

cdr3_aa: CASSTGWATNEKLFF
cdr3_nt: TGTGCCAGCAGCACAGGGTGGGCAACTAATGAAAAACTGTTTTTT
d_call: .
v_call: TRBV11-2
j_call: TRBJ1-4
clone_size: .

cdr3_aa: CASSIEAGTYEQYF
cdr3_nt: TGTGCCAGTAGTATTGAGGCGGGGACCTACGAGCAGTACTTC
d_call: .
v_call: TRBV19
j_call: TRBJ2-7
clone_size: .

cdr3_aa: CASSQFDSYEQYF
cdr3_nt: TGTGCCAGCAGCCAATTCGACAGCTACGAGCAGTACTTC
d_call: .
v_call: TRBV3-1/TRBV3-2
j_call: TRBJ2-7
clone_size: .

cdr3_aa: CASSRRSGVGNQPQHF
cdr3_nt: TGTGCCAGCAGCCGCCGATCCGGGGTGGGGAATCAGCCCCAGCATTTT
d_call: .
v_call: TRBV5-6
j_call: TRBJ1-5
clone_size: .

cdr3_aa: CASSRGGSTDTQYF
cdr3_nt: TGTGCCAGCAGCCGCGGGGGAAGCACAGATACGCAGTATTTT
d_call: TRBD2
v_call: TRBV3-1/TRBV3-2
j_call: TRBJ2-3
clone_size: .